This T cell receptor (beta chain) came from a study of blood T cell repertoires in COVID-19. Study in general: COVID-19 samples collected from the United States, Italy and Spain covered acute and convalescent phases. In each case, the material was cDNA or gDNA derived from T cells, B-cell-depleted T cells, or PBMCs.

Clones were sequenced by immunoSEQ multiplex PCR, and TCRdb holds only the in-frame ones, with some missing. The sample contains around 200,000 clones, roughly nine tenths of which appear only once. The J segment lost 12 bases and the V segment lost 7 bases, leaving 8 bases of the junction unmatched. The CDR3 is 11 amino acids. Germline lookup yields CDR1 DFQATT and CDR2 SNEGSKA (reference sequence). The receptor comes from a man in his forties with acute or convalescent COVID-19. Sequencing input: peripheral blood. This rearrangement joins TRBV20-1 to TRBJ2-7; 11 nucleotides align to TRBD2. The CDR3 coding sequence is TGCAGTGTCAGGGCTAGCGGGAGGTGGTACTTC. Amino acids: CSVRASGRWYF.